This is a list of T cell receptor beta chains from one sample in a study of T cell responses to AZD1222 COVID-19 vaccine. Libraries were prepared by immunoSEQ multiplex PCR; TCRdb keeps only in-frame clonotypes and omits some of them. This sample has 90,000 to 130,000 clones, with roughly 85% found just once. The specimen comprised peripheral blood, sampled on day 0 of AZD1222 vaccination. All receptors derive from an adult in good health. CDR3s include the opening cysteine and the closing phenylalanine or tryptophan. The D gene is left open where the match is weak. A row's size may be missing; if present it is once, few, many or a size class.

len	v_gene	abundance	j_gene	d_gene	CDR3aa	CDR3nt
14	TRBV6-2/TRBV6-3	.	TRBJ2-7	.	CASSYTGDAGEQYF	TGTGCCAGCAGTTACACGGGGGACGCGGGTGAGCAGTACTTC
16	TRBV11-2	.	TRBJ1-3	.	CASSRNGASSGNTIYF	TGTGCCAGCAGCCGGAATGGGGCGTCCTCTGGAAACACCATATATTTT
14	TRBV30	.	TRBJ2-7	TRBD1	CAWSVPDRSYEQYF	TGTGCCTGGAGTGTACCGGACAGGTCCTACGAGCAGTACTTC
15	TRBV6-6	.	TRBJ2-3	TRBD2	CASSSGGGGTDTQYF	TGTGCCAGCAGCTCCGGTGGGGGGGGCACAGATACGCAGTATTTT
17	TRBV4-2	few	TRBJ2-7	.	CASSQGSRAGLPYEQYF	TGTGCCAGCAGCCAAGGGTCTCGGGCGGGGCTCCCCTACGAGCAGTACTTC
15	TRBV19	.	TRBJ1-2	.	CASSTATVSNYGYTF	TGTGCCAGTAGTACGGCGACAGTATCGAACTATGGCTACACCTTC
14	TRBV19	.	TRBJ2-1	.	CASRSGSYWDEQFF	TGTGCCTCTCGTAGCGGCTCCTATTGGGATGAGCAGTTCTTC
15	TRBV19	.	TRBJ1-1	TRBD1	CASSPQGALNTEAFF	TGTGCCAGTAGCCCACAGGGGGCGCTGAACACTGAAGCTTTCTTT
15	TRBV4-2	.	TRBJ1-2	.	CASSQPGPRALGYTF	TGTGCCAGCAGCCAACCGGGACCGAGGGCGCTGGGCTACACCTTC
12	TRBV12-3/TRBV12-4	.	TRBJ2-1	.	CASSLLENEQFF	TGTGCCAGCAGTCTTTTAGAGAATGAGCAGTTCTTC
14	TRBV5-1	.	TRBJ2-1	TRBD2	CASSRLAGNNEQFF	TGCGCCAGCAGCCGACTAGCGGGAAACAATGAGCAGTTCTTC
14	TRBV11-2	few	TRBJ2-5	TRBD1	CASSQRQGVETQYF	TGTGCCAGCAGCCAAAGACAGGGGGTAGAGACCCAGTACTTC
17	TRBV5-1	.	TRBJ2-3	TRBD1	CASSRKPGQGVTDTQYF	TGCGCCAGCAGCCGTAAACCGGGACAGGGAGTGACAGATACGCAGTATTTT
16	TRBV28	few	TRBJ2-1	.	CASSPYRSKPHNEQFF	TGTGCCAGCAGTCCCTATCGGTCCAAGCCCCACAATGAGCAGTTCTTC
12	TRBV11-1	.	TRBJ2-3	.	CAIRQGLDTQYF	TGTGCCATCCGGCAGGGTCTAGATACGCAGTATTTT
15	TRBV6-6	.	TRBJ1-5	.	CASSYQTGPNQPQHF	TGTGCCAGCAGTTACCAAACAGGGCCCAATCAGCCCCAGCATTTT
14	TRBV9	.	TRBJ1-1	.	CASSVAGVNTEAFF	TGTGCCAGCAGCGTAGCGGGGGTGAACACTGAAGCTTTCTTT
13	TRBV11-3	.	TRBJ2-7	TRBD1	CASSSGQSYEQYF	TGTGCCAGCAGCTCGGGACAGAGCTACGAGCAGTACTTC
15	TRBV5-1	.	TRBJ2-5	TRBD2	CASSLSSSGEETQYF	TGCGCCAGCAGCTTGAGTTCTAGCGGGGAAGAGACCCAGTACTTC
15	TRBV10-3	.	TRBJ1-2	TRBD1	CAIRTDRGVNYGYTF	TGTGCCATCAGAACGGACAGGGGAGTTAACTATGGCTACACCTTC
15	TRBV6-5	.	TRBJ1-1	TRBD1	CASRPNRDRGPEAFF	TGTGCCAGCAGGCCAAACCGGGACAGGGGCCCTGAAGCTTTCTTT
15	TRBV18	.	TRBJ2-5	TRBD2	CASSPIVSSRGDQYF	TGTGCCAGCTCACCGATAGTTAGTAGCCGGGGGGACCAGTACTTC
10	TRBV20-1	.	TRBJ1-2	.	CSASSVGYTF	TGCAGTGCTAGTTCAGTCGGCTACACCTTC
12	TRBV5-4	.	TRBJ2-7	.	CASSKPSYEQYF	TGTGCCAGCAGCAAACCATCCTACGAGCAGTACTTC
16	TRBV5-1	.	TRBJ1-2	TRBD1	CASSDGYRGANYGYTF	TGCGCCAGCAGCGACGGATACAGGGGAGCAAACTATGGCTACACCTTC
18	TRBV18	.	TRBJ2-2	TRBD2	CASSPPGLAGAWTGELFF	TGTGCCAGCTCACCACCGGGGCTAGCGGGAGCGTGGACCGGGGAGCTGTTTTTT
13	TRBV29-1	.	TRBJ2-7	TRBD1	CSTGQGVSREQYF	TGCAGCACCGGACAGGGCGTCTCTAGGGAGCAGTACTTC
14	TRBV9	.	TRBJ2-1	TRBD1	CASSVDAAGQGKFF	TGTGCCAGCAGCGTAGACGCGGCGGGACAGGGGAAGTTCTTC
13	TRBV28	.	TRBJ1-6	.	CASRQQVRSPLHF	TGTGCCAGCAGACAACAGGTTAGGTCACCCCTCCACTTT
12	TRBV30	few	TRBJ2-7	.	CAWSVFGSSAVF	TGTGCCTGGAGTGTATTCGGATCCTCGGCGGTCTTC
13	TRBV14	.	TRBJ2-7	.	CASSRDLSYEQYF	TGTGCCAGTAGCCGGGACCTCTCCTACGAGCAGTACTTC
16	TRBV9	.	TRBJ2-2	.	CASSVGASPNTGELFF	TGTGCCAGCAGCGTAGGGGCAAGCCCGAACACCGGGGAGCTGTTTTTT
14	TRBV28	.	TRBJ2-7	.	CASSSGDTSYEQYF	TGTGCCAGCAGTTCCGGGGACACTTCCTACGAGCAGTACTTC
15	TRBV5-1	.	TRBJ2-7	.	CASSWGGGGGNEQYF	TGCGCCAGCAGCTGGGGGGGCGGGGGAGGAAACGAGCAGTACTTC
17	TRBV15	.	TRBJ2-4	.	CATSRDIGGRAKNIQYF	TGTGCCACCAGCAGAGATATTGGTGGGAGAGCCAAAAACATTCAGTACTTC
14	TRBV7-9	.	TRBJ1-4	TRBD1	CASRVDRDNEKLFF	TGTGCCAGCAGGGTTGACAGGGATAATGAAAAACTGTTTTTT
15	TRBV19	.	TRBJ2-3	.	CASSIRTSGTDTQYF	TGTGCCAGTAGTATCCGGACCTCTGGCACAGATACGCAGTATTTT
16	TRBV4-2	once	TRBJ1-2	.	CASSPRDWTANYGYTF	TGTGCCAGCAGCCCCCGAGACTGGACAGCGAACTATGGCTACACCTTC
15	TRBV7-9	.	TRBJ1-2	.	CASSLTGAFGYGYTF	TGTGCCAGCAGCCTCACCGGGGCTTTCGGGTATGGCTACACCTTC
13	TRBV27	many	TRBJ2-7	.	CASSPPRVHEQYF	TGTGCCAGCAGTCCACCCCGAGTTCACGAGCAGTACTTC
18	TRBV23-1	.	TRBJ1-2	.	CASSQSALEQIRLHGYTF	TGCGCCAGCAGTCAATCCGCCCTAGAACAGATCCGGCTCCATGGCTACACCTTC
14	TRBV4-3	.	TRBJ1-2	TRBD1	CASSRDRVYRGYTF	TGCGCCAGCTCCCGGGACAGGGTGTATCGCGGCTACACCTTC
15	TRBV4-1	.	TRBJ2-5	.	CASSQEKRNQETQYF	TGCGCCAGCAGCCAAGAAAAACGAAACCAAGAGACCCAGTACTTC
15	TRBV24-1	.	TRBJ2-7	.	CATSDWAGGSYEQYF	TGTGCCACCAGTGATTGGGCAGGAGGTTCCTACGAGCAGTACTTC
15	TRBV28	.	TRBJ1-6	TRBD1	CASSLFRGGNSPLHF	TGTGCCAGCAGTTTATTTAGAGGGGGCAATTCACCCCTCCACTTT
17	TRBV10-1	.	TRBJ1-3	.	CASSERKVPGSGNTIYF	TGCGCCAGCAGTGAGCGGAAGGTTCCCGGCTCTGGAAACACCATATATTTT
14	TRBV15	once	TRBJ2-5	.	CATSRDRLVETQYF	TGTGCCACCAGCAGAGACCGGTTAGTCGAGACCCAGTACTTC
12	TRBV7-9	.	TRBJ1-2	TRBD1	CASTRDRYGYTF	TGTGCCAGCACCCGGGACAGGTATGGCTACACCTTC